This T cell receptor (beta chain) was observed in a study of T cell responses to AZD1222 COVID-19 vaccine. TCRdb's copy holds only in-frame clones and misses some; the assay was immunoSEQ multiplex PCR. The sample includes roughly 150,000 clones, 90% to 95% of them seen just once. The material was peripheral blood, obtained 28 days after the second AZD1222 dose. The receptor's source is an adult who received the AZD1222 COVID-19 vaccine.

The CDR3 loop is CASSPGSGNTIYF. CDR3 DNA: TGTGCCAGCAGTCCGGGCTCTGGAAACACCATATATTTT. V usage is TRBV9 and J usage is TRBJ1-3; D gene unclear. Germline V gene sequence: CDR1 SGDLS, CDR2 YYNGEE. The CDR3 is 13 residues long. V dropped 5 bases and J dropped 0 bases, with 6 bases sitting between them.